This TCR beta chain derives from a study of blood T cell repertoires in COVID-19. Study-level information: COVID-19 samples from acute and convalescent phases originated in the United States, Italy and Spain. PBMCs, B-cell-depleted T cells, or T cells were the source of the cDNA or gDNA that made up the material.

As originally analysed: Nucleated cell counts were estimated from reference gene primer amplification. This table comes from immunoSEQ multiplex PCR, and its TCRdb copy is limited to in-frame clones, with some not included. V, J and clone size are taken as reported in that table, and D and trimming were inferred from the DNA itself. This repertoire shows roughly 300,000 clones, approximately 89% found once; its top ten account for less than 9.5%. The CDR3 covers 15 residues. V trimming: 7 bases; J trimming: 0 bases; junction bases outside the gene matches: 5. The V gene's germline CDR1 is KGHDR and CDR2 SFDVKD.

The chain is built from TRBV24-1 and TRBJ1-5; 7 bases align to TRBD1. Sequences were obtained from peripheral blood. The clonotype originates from a woman aged 45-65 years who had recovered from COVID-19. In DNA form, the CDR3 reads TGTGCCACCAGCACCCCAGGGGGTAGCAATCAGCCCCAGCATTTT. Translation gives CATSTPGGSNQPQHF.